This TCR beta chain was recorded in a study of monozygotic twins with inflammatory bowel disease. TCRalpha and TCRbeta cDNA was put through two nested PCRs of approximately 17 and 9 cycles. TCRdb re-called the 5' RACE reads and shows each CDR3 protein once, DNA omitted. The listing records 350,000 to 400,000 distinct CDR3 sequences. As regards this clonotype: Its antigen remains unidentified.

General study points: By inverse Simpson index, TCRbeta diversity was lower in IBD patients than in healthy co-twins.

Germline-derived CDR1 and CDR2 are SGHAT and FQNNGV. The length of the CDR3 is 16 residues. This chain joins TRBV11-2 and TRBJ2-3; without DNA, the TCRdb call of TRBD1 cannot be checked. This sequence originates from a human donor with ulcerative colitis or Crohn's disease, or a healthy co-twin of an affected twin (not recorded which). Sequences were obtained from blood. The CDR3 spells CASSVTGAEGTDTQYF.